The source of this T cell receptor beta chain is a study of technical replicates of blood from a few donors (dated by TCRdb to about 2017). Via the germline V gene (reference sequence), CDR1 is LNHDA and CDR2 SQIVND. The CDR3 numbers 19 residues from cysteine through phenylalanine. The read is trimmed to its CDR3 DNA, 57 bases read in frame from base 1. Trimmed from V: 5 bases; trimmed from J: 8 bases; junction bases lacking a gene match: 20. Library prep was done by the immunoSEQ multiplex PCR assay. This immuneACCESS table, as held by TCRdb, lists in-frame sequences with V and J called but not all clones. Of the missing ones, under half trace to an unresolved V gene in checked studies; the others have no known cause. The table for this sample lists 65,000 to 90,000 clones; around 94% of them were counted only once. The ten largest make up roughly 0.4% of the sample. To note about this clone: Its antigen target is currently unknown. One base away there is no much larger clone; base qualities are not given.

The receptor was derived from a human donor in good health. The sample comprised T cells isolated from PBMCs. The V and J segments used are TRBV19 and TRBJ2-1; a stretch of 11 junction bases matches TRBD2. The DNA sequence is TGTGCCAGTAGTTCGATACTAGCGGGGGATCTCCATAAGGTCGATGAGCAGTTCTTC. This sequence encodes CASSSILAGDLHKVDEQFF.